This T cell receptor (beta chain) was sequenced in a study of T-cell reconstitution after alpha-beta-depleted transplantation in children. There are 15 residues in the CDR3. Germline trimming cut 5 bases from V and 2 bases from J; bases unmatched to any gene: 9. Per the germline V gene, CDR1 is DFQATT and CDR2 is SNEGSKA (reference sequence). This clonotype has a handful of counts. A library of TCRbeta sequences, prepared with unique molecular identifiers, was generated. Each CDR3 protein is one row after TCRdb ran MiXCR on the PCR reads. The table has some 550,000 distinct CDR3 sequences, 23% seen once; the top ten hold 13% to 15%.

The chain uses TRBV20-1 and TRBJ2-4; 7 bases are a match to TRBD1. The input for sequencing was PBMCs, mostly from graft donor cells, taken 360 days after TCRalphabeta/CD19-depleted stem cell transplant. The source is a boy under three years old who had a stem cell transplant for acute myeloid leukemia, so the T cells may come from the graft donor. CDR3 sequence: CSAGRTGLTKNIQYF. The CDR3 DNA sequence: TGCAGTGCTGGACGGACAGGTCTAACCAAAAACATTCAGTACTTC.